These T cell receptor beta chains were read from a single sample in a study of blood T cell repertoires in COVID-19. The table came from immunoSEQ multiplex PCR; TCRdb's copy has only in-frame clones and leaves some out. The sample shows roughly 40,000 clones, around 80% of them seen only once. Sequencing used peripheral blood. The source is an elderly woman with active or convalescent COVID-19. Each CDR3 is given with its conserved first and last residue. Fields, in order: J gene, V gene, D gene, clone size, CDR3 DNA, CDR3 protein. D genes are given only for firm matches. Only some rows state a clone size, as once, few, many or a class for expanded clones.

TRBJ2-1,TRBV7-2,.,.,TGTGCCAGCAGCCCCCCCGGACTCGCCACGGGCAATGAGCAGTTCTTC,CASSPPGLATGNEQFF
TRBJ2-3,TRBV7-2,.,.,TGTGCCAGCAGCTTAGGACTGTTCACAGATACGCAGTATTTT,CASSLGLFTDTQYF
TRBJ2-7,TRBV28,TRBD2,few,TGTGCCAGCAGCGCTTTAGCGGGAGATCATTACGAGCAGTACTTC,CASSALAGDHYEQYF
TRBJ1-2,TRBV18,.,.,TGTGCCAGCTCACCACCGCGGGGGGACTATGGCTACACCTTC,CASSPPRGDYGYTF
TRBJ1-2,TRBV15,.,.,TGTGCCACCAGCAGAGGACAGATACCTAACTATGGCTACACCTTC,CATSRGQIPNYGYTF
TRBJ2-3,TRBV27,TRBD1,.,TGTGCCAGCAGTTCCGGGACAGAAGGCACAGATACGCAGTATTTT,CASSSGTEGTDTQYF
TRBJ2-1,TRBV20-1,.,.,TGCAGTGCTAGATTTGGTGACTCCGGGTTCTTC,CSARFGDSGFF
TRBJ2-5,TRBV19,TRBD1,.,TGTGCCAGTAGCGACAGGGGGCTGGAAGAGACCCAGTACTTC,CASSDRGLEETQYF
TRBJ1-1,TRBV5-1,TRBD1,.,TGCGCCAGCAGCTTGGACAGGGGGCCTGGGACTGAAGCTTTCTTT,CASSLDRGPGTEAFF
TRBJ2-4,TRBV28,.,.,TGTGCCAGCAGTTTTTTGGGCGAGAAAAACATTCAGTACTTC,CASSFLGEKNIQYF
TRBJ2-7,TRBV5-6,TRBD2,.,TGTGCCAGCAGCTTGGGTCTAGCGGTCTACGAGCAGTACTTC,CASSLGLAVYEQYF
TRBJ2-1,TRBV9,TRBD2,.,TGTGCCAGCACCCCTGGGACAGCTCGTAGCGGGAGAGGGGGGGTGAATGAGCAGTTCTTC,CASTPGTARSGRGGVNEQFF
TRBJ2-1,TRBV2,TRBD2,few,TGTGCCAGCAGAGGGCTCGGGTCGGCGGGAGTAGAAGATGAGCAGTTCTTC,CASRGLGSAGVEDEQFF
TRBJ1-1,TRBV7-8,TRBD1,.,TGTGCCAGCAGCTTAACGTCAGGGGGCGTGAACACTGAAGCTTTCTTT,CASSLTSGGVNTEAFF
TRBJ2-7,TRBV5-4,TRBD2,.,TGTGCCAGCAGCACTCAAGGGGGACTAGCGGCCGAGCAGTACTTC,CASSTQGGLAAEQYF
TRBJ1-5,TRBV5-6,.,.,TGTGCCAGCAGCTGGTCAGGGAAGAGCAATCAGCCCCAGCATTTT,CASSWSGKSNQPQHF
TRBJ2-7,TRBV6-5,TRBD2,.,TGTGCCAGCAACAAGCGGGGGCGAGCCTACGAGCAGTACTTC,CASNKRGRAYEQYF
TRBJ2-7,TRBV28,TRBD1,once,TGTGCCAGCAGTGATCGGACAGGTACCTACGAGCAGTACTTC,CASSDRTGTYEQYF
TRBJ1-1,TRBV25-1,.,many,TGTGCCAGCAGTGAGTTTGAGGCGTTGAACACTGAAGCTTTCTTT,CASSEFEALNTEAFF
TRBJ2-2,TRBV11-2,.,.,TGTGCCAGCAGCCCGGAGGGCCACACCGGGGAGCTGTTTTTT,CASSPEGHTGELFF
TRBJ2-2,TRBV7-8,TRBD1,few,TGTGCCAGCAGCTCGGACAGGGCCGGGGAGCTGTTTTTT,CASSSDRAGELFF
TRBJ1-4,TRBV4-1,.,few,TGCGCCAGCAGCCAAGGTTCGGCGGGTAATGAAAAACTGTTTTTT,CASSQGSAGNEKLFF
TRBJ2-7,TRBV5-6,TRBD1,.,TGTGCCAGCGGCGCTCCCCGGACAGGGGGTTTAGAGCAGTACTTC,CASGAPRTGGLEQYF
TRBJ2-2,TRBV2,TRBD2,.,TGTGCCAGCAGTGAATTAAGTCTAGCGGGCACCGGGGAGCTGTTTTTT,CASSELSLAGTGELFF
TRBJ2-6,TRBV27,.,.,TGTGCCAGCAGTTTGTCCGCTGGGGCCAACGTCCTGACTTTC,CASSLSAGANVLTF
TRBJ2-2,TRBV2,TRBD2,.,TGTGCCAGCAGAAACGCTAGCGGGAGACCCGGGGAGCTGTTTTTT,CASRNASGRPGELFF
TRBJ2-1,TRBV6-1,TRBD2,.,TGTGCCAGCAGTGACGGCCGGGAGGGCCGCCAGTTCTTC,CASSDGREGRQFF
TRBJ2-7,TRBV5-1,TRBD1,.,TGCGCCAGCAGCTCGCCGCAGAGAGCCGGGACAGTTGGCCACGAGCAGTACTTC,CASSSPQRAGTVGHEQYF
TRBJ1-2,TRBV5-1,.,.,TGCGCCAGCAGCTTGACAGGGATGGATGGCTACACCTTC,CASSLTGMDGYTF
TRBJ1-1,TRBV3-1/TRBV3-2,.,.,TGTGCCAGCAGCCAAACCGGTATGGAAGCTTTCTTT,CASSQTGMEAFF
TRBJ1-2,TRBV19,.,.,TGTGCCAGTAGTATAGGAACAGACGCTTACTATGGCTACACCTTC,CASSIGTDAYYGYTF
TRBJ2-1,TRBV5-1,.,.,TGCGCCAGCAGCTCGAATCAACACGGACTAGAGCAGTTCTTC,CASSSNQHGLEQFF
TRBJ2-3,TRBV18,.,.,TGTGCCAGCTCACCCGTCCTAGATACGCAGTATTTT,CASSPVLDTQYF
TRBJ2-3,TRBV19,.,few,TGTGCCAGTAGTGGGAGGTCCTCAGAGACGCAGTATTTT,CASSGRSSETQYF
TRBJ2-7,TRBV6-2/TRBV6-3,TRBD2,.,TGTGCCAGCAGTACGCCCGGGACTAGCGGGAGAAGGTCCTACGAGCAGTACTTC,CASSTPGTSGRRSYEQYF
TRBJ2-3,TRBV5-1,.,.,TGCGCCAGCAGAATAAGCGGAGCCACAGATACGCAGTATTTT,CASRISGATDTQYF
TRBJ2-7,TRBV19,TRBD2,.,TGTGCCAGTAGTATAATGACTAGCGGGCGCTACGAGCAGTACTTC,CASSIMTSGRYEQYF
TRBJ1-5,TRBV6-5,TRBD1,.,TGTGCCAGCATCTCGACAGGGGACAATCAGCCCCAGCATTTT,CASISTGDNQPQHF
TRBJ2-5,TRBV7-2,TRBD2,once,TGTGCCAGCAGCGCTCTAGCGGGGGAGGGGGGTTATCCTCACTTC,CASSALAGEGGYPHF
TRBJ2-2,TRBV2,.,.,TGTGCCAGCAGTGAAGCGTCCAGTGGCACCGGGGAGCTGTTTTTT,CASSEASSGTGELFF
TRBJ1-3,TRBV5-4,.,.,TGTGCCAGCAGCTATGAAAGAAGTGGCGGAAACACCATATATTTT,CASSYERSGGNTIYF
TRBJ2-1,TRBV9,.,.,TGTGCCAGCAGCCCGGACAATGAGCAGTTCTTC,CASSPDNEQFF
TRBJ1-2,TRBV3-1/TRBV3-2,TRBD1,many,TGTGCCAGCAGGCAATCAACAGGGGTTGAGCTAGGCTACACCTTC,CASRQSTGVELGYTF
TRBJ1-5,TRBV6-5,TRBD1,.,TGTGCCAGCAGGAAGACAGGGGTTGGCAATCAGCCCCAGCATTTT,CASRKTGVGNQPQHF